Shown below are 20 T cell receptor beta chains from a single sample sequenced in a study of cytomegalovirus exposure and HLA in healthy donors (dated by TCRdb to about 2017). Library construction relied on the immunoSEQ multiplex PCR assay. A mixture of 60 forward primers for TCR Vbeta segments and 13 reverse primers for TCR Jbeta segments was used in the multiplex PCR. TCRdb carries this immuneACCESS record with in-frame sequences only. Its versions omit some clonotypes, under half of them owing to an unresolved V gene in the studies checked, with the rest unexplained. The sample data list about 160,000 clones, and 65% to 80% of these were observed just once. 7% of the sample comes from the top ten. What was sequenced was PBMCs. The receptors shown here come from a woman in her 40s in good health and CMV-seropositive.

V is TRBV2 and J is TRBJ2-3, with a possible D match to TRBD2 (5 bases). The V end was cut by 7 bases, the J end by 0 bases, with 8 bases between. CDR1 SNHLY and CDR2 FYNNEI come from the germline V gene. This CDR3 spans 13 amino acids. CDR3: CASKRESTDTQYF. The CDR3 region has the DNA TGTGCCAGCAAGAGGGAGAGCACAGATACGCAGTATTTT.

This clone was seen more than once but under ten times. The chain uses TRBV19 and TRBJ1-5; the match to TRBD1 covers 7 bases. With 1 base clipped from V and 2 bases from J, the junction kept 2 bases outside the gene matches. Germline assignment: CDR1 LNHDA and CDR2 SQIVND (reference sequence). The CDR3 loop spans 15 amino acids. The CDR3: CASSIGQGGNQPQHF. The CDR3 DNA sequence: TGTGCCAGTAGTATAGGACAGGGAGGCAATCAGCCCCAGCATTTT.

This sequence joins TRBV6-1 and TRBJ2-5; TRBD2 matches 8 bases. This CDR3 contains 15 residues. V trimming: 4 bases; J trimming: 1 base; junction bases outside the gene matches: 5. Per the germline V gene, CDR1 is MNHNS and CDR2 is SASEGT. The CDR3 sequence is CASSALAGGQETQYF. The CDR3 DNA follows: TGTGCCAGCAGTGCCCTGGCGGGGGGCCAAGAGACCCAGTACTTC.

The chain combines TRBV14 with TRBJ2-5; maybe TRBD2 (6 bases). From germline, CDR1 is SGHDN and CDR2 FVKESK. V dropped 4 bases and J dropped 2 bases, with 8 bases sitting between them. There are 13 residues in the CDR3. The CDR3, as DNA: TGTGCCAGCAGCCCGGGACTTCAAGAGACCCAGTACTTC. It encodes CASSPGLQETQYF. Complete variable domain (other parts from reference TRBV14 and TRBJ2-5): EAGVTQFPSHSVIEKGQTVTLRCDPISGHDNLYWYRRVMGKEIKFLLHFVKESKQDESGMPNNRFLAERTGGTYSTLKVQPAELEDSGVYFCASSPGLQETQYFGPGTRLLVL.

This chain joins TRBV5-6 and TRBJ1-1; possibly TRBD1 for D (6 bases). Germline V gene lookup returns CDR1 SGHDT and CDR2 YYEEEE. The V gene lost 0 bases and the J gene lost 4 bases, with 19 bases spanning the gap. The CDR3 loop spans 17 amino acids. CDR3 DNA: TGTGCCAGCAGCTTGGTTTCGGGACACTTATTCAGCACTGAAGCTTTCTTT. Translation: CASSLVSGHLFSTEAFF.

This chain links TRBV30 with TRBJ1-4; D perhaps matches TRBD1 (6 bases). This CDR3 is built from 14 residues. Trimming pared 4 bases from V and 7 bases from J, leaving 16 bases between. CDR1 GTSNPN and CDR2 SVGIG come from the germline V gene (reference sequence). The CDR3 spells CAWTTGRGTEKLFF. The CDR3 region has the DNA TGTGCCTGGACCACAGGGAGAGGGACTGAAAAACTGTTTTTT.

The rearrangement links TRBV4-1 to TRBJ2-3; D remains unclear. With 6 bases removed from V and 0 bases from J, the gap between germline ends came to 16 bases. Per the germline V gene, CDR1 is MGHRA and CDR2 is YSYEKL. This CDR3 spans 16 amino acids. The CDR3 reads CASRLTESTSTDTQYF. The CDR3 nucleotides are TGCGCCAGCAGGCTGACGGAGAGTACTAGCACAGATACGCAGTATTTT.

This clone is medium-sized by share. This chain connects TRBV5-8 to TRBJ1-1; D gene uncertain. The V end lost 2 bases, the J end lost 7 bases, and 12 bases lay between the germline ends. CDR1 and CDR2 from the germline V gene are SGHTS and YDEGEE. The CDR3 extends over 13 amino acids. The CDR3 loop is CASSLRGLGEAFF. CDR3 sequence (DNA): TGTGCCAGCAGCTTAAGAGGTCTGGGTGAAGCTTTCTTT.

This clone was recorded a few times. The chain carries TRBV4-2 and TRBJ2-3; 8 positions agree with TRBD2. V trimming: 0 bases; J trimming: 0 bases; junction bases outside the gene matches: 2. The CDR3 sequence is 16 residues long. Germline V gene lookup returns CDR1 LGHNA and CDR2 YNFKEQ. Written as DNA, the CDR3 is TGTGCCAGCAGCCAAGAACCTAGCGGGAGCACAGATACGCAGTATTTT. Protein sequence: CASSQEPSGSTDTQYF.

The V gene is TRBV5-1, the J gene TRBJ2-1; 10 nucleotides line up with TRBD2. This CDR3 is 15 amino acids long. Germline V gene sequence: CDR1 SGHRS, CDR2 YFSETQ. Trimming at V came to 3 bases and at J to 10 bases, leaving 10 bases not matched to a gene. CDR3 coding DNA: TGCGCCAGCAGCTCGCTAGCGGGGGTTCGGTTGGAGCAGTTCTTC. It specifies CASSSLAGVRLEQFF.

The table lists this clone with a few counts. One junction end disagrees with the germline gene, perhaps due to a read error. The rearrangement links TRBV30 to TRBJ1-2; unclear D gene. CDR1 is GTSNPN and CDR2 is SVGIG in the germline V gene (reference sequence). CDR3 length: 13 amino acids. CDR3 region: CAWSVSRQPIPNF. CDR3 in DNA: TGTGCCTGGAGTGTCTCCAGGCAGCCTATCCCGAACTTC.

This rearrangement joins TRBV7-2 to TRBJ1-1; D is uncertain. The CDR3 loop spans 13 amino acids. Trimming removed 5 bases at V and 4 bases at J, with 11 bases between. Germline V gene lookup returns CDR1 SGHTA and CDR2 FQGNSA. The CDR3, as DNA: TGTGCCAGCAGCCCCCCGTGGCCCACTGAAGCTTTCTTT. Its translation: CASSPPWPTEAFF.

V and J are TRBV11-2 and TRBJ2-5; TRBD2 agrees at 7 bases. The germline V gene has CDR1 SGHAT and CDR2 FQNNGV. Trimming at V came to 1 base and at J to 2 bases, leaving 7 bases not matched to a gene. The CDR3 totals 16 residues. CDR3 sequence (DNA): TGTGCCAGCAGCTTAGGGTCCCTAGCGGTACAAGAGACCCAGTACTTC. Translation: CASSLGSLAVQETQYF.

The CDR3 coding sequence is TGTGCCAGCATCGATCGGGGAGCGGGGAGGTCCTACAATGAGCAGTTCTTC. Translation gives CASIDRGAGRSYNEQFF. The V call is TRBV5-4, the J call TRBJ2-1; TRBD2 agrees at 7 bases. Germline V gives CDR1 SGHNT, CDR2 YYREEE (reference sequence). This CDR3 is built from 17 residues. The V segment lost 6 bases and the J segment 1 base; nucleotides outside the gene matches: 13.

V and J are TRBV2 and TRBJ1-5, with 7 positions matching TRBD1. V lost 3 bases and J lost 6; bases outside the gene matches: 5. Germline lookup yields CDR1 SNHLY and CDR2 FYNNEI. The CDR3 extends over 14 amino acids. CDR3 protein: CASSDRGSFQPQHF. The CDR3 region has the DNA TGTGCCAGCAGTGACAGGGGGTCTTTTCAGCCCCAGCATTTT. The whole variable domain, filled in from reference TRBV2 and TRBJ1-5, reads EPEVTQTPSHQVTQMGQEVILRCVPISNHLYFYWYRQILGQKVEFLVSFYNNEISEKSEIFDDQFSVERPDGSNFTLKIRSTKLEDSAMYFCASSDRGSFQPQHFGDGTRLSIL.

The V call is TRBV9, the J call TRBJ1-1; 11 bases map to TRBD1. Germline loops: CDR1 SGDLS, CDR2 YYNGEE. V shed 3 bases and J 4 bases; nucleotides not matched to a gene: 5. The CDR3 length is 15 residues. The CDR3 bases are TGTGCCAGCAGCGGATTGGGACAGGGGGTCACTGAAGCTTTCTTT. As protein: CASSGLGQGVTEAFF. Full variable domain (missing parts from reference TRBV9 and TRBJ1-1): DSGVTQTPKHLITATGQRVTLRCSPRSGDLSVYWYQQSLDQGLQFLIQYYNGEERAKGNILERFSAQQFPDLHSELNLSSLELGDSALYFCASSGLGQGVTEAFFGQGTRLTVV.

The gene calls are TRBV2 and TRBJ2-1, with a tentative D call TRBD2 (6 bases). The germline V gene encodes CDR1 SNHLY and CDR2 FYNNEI. Trimming stripped 2 bases from V and 4 bases from J, with 12 bases between. The CDR3 totals 15 residues. The CDR3 sequence: CASSEKRGTYNEQFF. Here the CDR3 DNA reads TGTGCCAGCAGTGAAAAACGGGGGACGTACAATGAGCAGTTCTTC.

The chain links TRBV11-2 to TRBJ1-6, with D possibly matching TRBD1 (5 bases). Deletions cut 4 bases from V and 9 bases from J, with 16 bases between. The CDR3 spans 15 residues. CDR1 and CDR2 from the germline V gene are SGHAT and FQNNGV. The DNA for the CDR3 is TGTGCCAGCAGCTCGGACCCGGGACTTGGTTCACCCCTCCACTTT. This codes for CASSSDPGLGSPLHF.

The V call is TRBV19, the J call TRBJ1-5; possibly TRBD1 for D (6 bases). CDR1 is LNHDA and CDR2 is SQIVND in the germline V gene (reference sequence). Deletions cut 3 bases from V and 5 bases from J, with 11 bases between. The CDR3 runs to 14 residues. CDR3 sequence (DNA): TGTGCCAGTAGTATTGCCGGGACATATCAGCCCCAGCATTTT. Translating it yields CASSIAGTYQPQHF. The full variable domain, its missing parts supplied by reference TRBV19 and TRBJ1-5, is DGGITQSPKYLFRKEGQNVTLSCEQNLNHDAMYWYRQDPGQGLRLIYYSQIVNDFQKGDIAEGYSVSREKKESFPLTVTSAQKNPTAFYLCASSIAGTYQPQHFGDGTRLSIL.

This clone has more than one count but fewer than ten. The chain employs TRBV13 and TRBJ1-2, with D perhaps matching TRBD1 (5 bases). This CDR3 is built from 14 residues. The germline V gene encodes CDR1 PRHDT and CDR2 FYEKMQ (reference sequence). V lost 2 bases and J 7 bases, leaving 14 bases between the germline ends. Here the CDR3 DNA reads TGTGCCAGCAGCTTACAGGGTGCTCCGGCTGGCTACACCTTC. It codes for CASSLQGAPAGYTF.